The rows below give T cell receptor beta chains drawn from one sample of a study of glioma-infiltrating T cells after dendritic cell vaccination. The method was immunoSEQ multiplex PCR; TCRdb's version includes in-frame clones alone and lacks a portion of them. The top ten clones hold roughly 2% of a sample with roughly 70,000 clones, about four fifths of them seen once. The sequencing used blood, collected before dendritic cell vaccination. Receptors were obtained from a human donor with glioblastoma. Each CDR3 is given with its conserved first and last residue. A D gene is named only where the DNA matches it firmly. Expanded clones are given a class, and other clones once, few, many or no size at all.

V gene	D gene	clone size	J gene	CDR3 protein	CDR3 DNA
TRBV2	.	.	TRBJ1-5	CASRSDRNQPQHF	TGTGCCAGCAGATCAGACAGGAATCAGCCCCAGCATTTT
TRBV6-1	TRBD1	.	TRBJ1-5	CASSDALDRSRPQHF	TGTGCCAGCAGTGATGCCCTGGACAGGAGCCGGCCCCAGCATTTT
TRBV5-6	TRBD1	medium-sized	TRBJ1-2	CASRSARTGTYNYGYTF	TGTGCCAGCAGATCCGCCCGGACAGGGACCTATAACTATGGCTACACCTTC
TRBV6-5	TRBD1	.	TRBJ2-7	CASSLYSPGQGREQYF	TGTGCCAGCAGTTTATATTCGCCGGGACAGGGGCGCGAGCAGTACTTC
TRBV7-9	.	.	TRBJ2-2	CASSSWGQVLTGELFF	TGTGCCAGCAGCTCCTGGGGGCAGGTACTAACCGGGGAGCTGTTTTTT
TRBV2	TRBD1	.	TRBJ1-2	CATRQGGTYGYTF	TGTGCCACCCGACAGGGGGGGACCTATGGCTACACCTTC
TRBV6-5	.	once	TRBJ2-2	CASSPWTAITGELFF	TGTGCCAGCAGTCCTTGGACAGCCATCACCGGGGAGCTGTTTTTT
TRBV7-9	.	.	TRBJ2-1	CASGGVGSYNEQFF	TGTGCCAGCGGCGGGGTGGGGTCCTACAATGAGCAGTTCTTC
TRBV6-6	.	.	TRBJ2-5	CASSLLRETQYF	TGTGCCAGCAGCCTCCTACGAGAGACCCAGTACTTC
TRBV7-8	.	.	TRBJ1-1	CASSLDEGRTEAFF	TGTGCCAGCAGCTTAGATGAGGGTCGGACTGAAGCTTTCTTT
TRBV6-1	TRBD1	.	TRBJ1-5	CASTEGALGNQPQHF	TGTGCCAGCACAGAGGGGGCGCTTGGCAATCAGCCCCAGCATTTT
TRBV11-2	.	.	TRBJ2-5	CASSLVFSGPQETQYF	TGTGCCAGCAGCTTAGTATTCAGCGGGCCCCAAGAGACCCAGTACTTC
TRBV7-9	TRBD1	once	TRBJ1-6	CASIGQANSPLHF	TGTGCCAGCATTGGACAGGCAAATTCACCCCTCCACTTT
TRBV6-1	.	.	TRBJ1-5	CASLRTQNSNQPQHF	TGTGCCAGCCTCAGGACACAAAATAGCAATCAGCCCCAGCATTTT
TRBV27	.	.	TRBJ1-5	CASSFAGSNQPQHF	TGTGCCAGCAGTTTCGCAGGGTCCAATCAGCCCCAGCATTTT
TRBV5-1	TRBD1	.	TRBJ2-2	CASSVGQGGTGELFF	TGCGCCAGCAGCGTCGGACAGGGGGGCACCGGGGAGCTGTTTTTT
TRBV10-3	TRBD1	.	TRBJ2-2	CAISPGQKNTGELFF	TGTGCCATCAGTCCGGGACAGAAAAACACCGGGGAGCTGTTTTTT
TRBV9	TRBD2	.	TRBJ2-5	CASSVGSSGGTQETQYF	TGTGCCAGCAGCGTTGGTTCTAGCGGGGGTACCCAAGAGACCCAGTACTTC
TRBV6-1	TRBD1	.	TRBJ1-5	CASRKDRVDQPQHF	TGTGCCAGCAGGAAGGACAGGGTGGATCAGCCCCAGCATTTT
TRBV11-2	TRBD2	.	TRBJ2-7	CASSLVTAGGPEQYF	TGTGCCAGCAGCTTAGTTACAGCGGGGGGCCCCGAGCAGTACTTC
TRBV7-3	.	.	TRBJ2-3	CASSSQPVLLSTDTQYF	TGTGCCAGCAGCTCGCAACCCGTACTCCTTAGCACAGATACGCAGTATTTT
TRBV2	TRBD1	.	TRBJ2-7	CASLRDRTYEQYF	TGTGCCAGCCTCCGGGACAGAACCTACGAGCAGTACTTC
TRBV11-2	.	.	TRBJ2-3	CASSLGVSGERTDTQYF	TGTGCCAGCAGCTTAGGAGTTTCGGGGGAGAGAACAGATACGCAGTATTTT
TRBV5-1	TRBD1	.	TRBJ1-4	CASRGEQGAVEKLFF	TGCGCCAGCAGAGGGGAACAGGGGGCCGTGGAAAAACTGTTTTTT
TRBV13	.	.	TRBJ2-1	CASSPRAPGEQFF	TGTGCCAGCAGCCCCCGGGCCCCGGGAGAGCAGTTCTTC
TRBV19	TRBD1	.	TRBJ1-2	CASSRGTGGNYGYTF	TGTGCCAGTAGTAGGGGGACAGGAGGGAACTATGGCTACACCTTC
TRBV11-1	.	.	TRBJ2-7	CASSLGTVYEQYF	TGTGCCAGCAGCTTAGGGACAGTCTACGAGCAGTACTTC
TRBV15	.	once	TRBJ1-2	CATARVGINYGYTF	TGTGCCACAGCCCGGGTCGGGATCAACTATGGCTACACCTTC
TRBV29-1	TRBD2	once	TRBJ2-1	CSVLERPSGRSHGGEQFF	TGCAGCGTCCTAGAGCGGCCTAGCGGGAGATCGCACGGCGGAGAGCAGTTCTTC
TRBV6-1	.	.	TRBJ2-4	CAISSRENIQYF	TGTGCCATCTCAAGCAGGGAAAACATTCAGTACTTC
TRBV9	.	.	TRBJ2-3	CASSVAGAPSTDTQYF	TGTGCCAGCAGCGTCGCGGGGGCGCCTAGCACAGATACGCAGTATTTT
TRBV9	TRBD1	few	TRBJ2-5	CASSPRGQGALETQYF	TGTGCCAGCAGCCCTCGGGGACAGGGGGCTTTGGAGACCCAGTACTTC
TRBV27	TRBD1	.	TRBJ2-3	CASTRQGGRKTTDTQYF	TGTGCCAGCACCAGACAGGGTGGCCGGAAAACGACAGATACGCAGTATTTT
TRBV7-8	TRBD1	.	TRBJ2-2	CASSLATTGVPNTGELFF	TGTGCCAGCAGCTTAGCCACCACAGGGGTCCCGAACACCGGGGAGCTGTTTTTT
TRBV27	TRBD2	.	TRBJ2-7	CASSLGLAGKRYF	TGTGCCAGCAGTTTAGGGCTAGCGGGGAAAAGGTACTTC
TRBV19	.	.	TRBJ2-2	CASAAKTGELFF	TGTGCCAGTGCAGCGAAAACGGGGGAGCTGTTTTTT
TRBV19	TRBD2	.	TRBJ2-7	CASSMAGGPYEQYF	TGTGCCAGTAGTATGGCGGGGGGGCCCTACGAGCAGTACTTC
TRBV10-3	.	once	TRBJ2-3	CAISAKDTQYF	TGTGCCATCAGTGCCAAAGATACGCAGTATTTT
TRBV19	.	.	TRBJ1-2	CASTRRSSGEYNYGYTF	TGTGCCAGTACCCGACGGAGTTCAGGGGAATATAACTATGGCTACACCTTC
TRBV5-6	.	.	TRBJ2-3	CASSPRVRDSDTQYF	TGTGCCAGCAGCCCCCGGGTCAGGGACTCGGATACGCAGTATTTT
TRBV2	.	.	TRBJ1-5	CASSPSVSNQPQHF	TGTGCCAGCAGTCCCTCTGTGAGCAATCAGCCCCAGCATTTT
TRBV7-3	TRBD2	.	TRBJ2-1	CASSPGTSVYNEQFF	TGTGCCAGCAGCCCAGGGACTAGCGTCTACAATGAGCAGTTCTTC
TRBV28	.	.	TRBJ1-2	CASSSTLYGYTF	TGTGCCAGCTCCTCTACCCTCTATGGCTACACCTTC
TRBV4-1	TRBD2	.	TRBJ2-5	CASSFRTSGGGQETQYF	TGCGCCAGCAGCTTTCGGACTAGCGGGGGGGGGCAAGAGACCCAGTACTTC
TRBV7-2	TRBD1	.	TRBJ2-1	CASSLRDRAGNEQFF	TGTGCCAGCAGCCTCCGGGACAGGGCAGGCAATGAGCAGTTCTTC
TRBV19	TRBD2	.	TRBJ2-1	CASTKREANNEQFF	TGTGCCAGTACAAAGCGGGAGGCCAACAATGAGCAGTTCTTC
TRBV7-9	.	.	TRBJ1-2	CASSLPGEGYGYTF	TGTGCCAGCAGCTTGCCAGGGGAGGGGTATGGCTACACCTTC
TRBV12-5	.	.	TRBJ2-6	CASGLVVGTPTRANVLTF	TGTGCTAGTGGTTTGGTAGTGGGGACTCCGACGAGGGCCAACGTCCTGACTTTC
TRBV6-1	.	few	TRBJ1-5	CASRVVLNQPQHF	TGTGCCAGCAGGGTCGTTCTAAATCAGCCCCAGCATTTT
TRBV7-3	TRBD2	.	TRBJ2-1	CASSPWTSGPYNEQFF	TGTGCCAGCAGCCCGTGGACTAGCGGGCCTTACAATGAGCAGTTCTTC
TRBV11-3	.	.	TRBJ1-1	CASSSDSEAFF	TGTGCCAGCAGCTCAGACAGTGAAGCTTTCTTT
TRBV6-1	TRBD1	.	TRBJ1-2	CASKLLLGQAYGYTF	TGTGCCAGCAAGCTACTCCTCGGACAGGCCTATGGCTACACCTTC
TRBV6-4	.	.	TRBJ2-3	CASSAVGRGSTDTQYF	TGTGCCAGCAGTGCGGTGGGCAGGGGCAGCACAGATACGCAGTATTTT
TRBV19	.	.	TRBJ2-3	CASRGRDSTDTQYF	TGTGCCTCACGTGGCCGGGATAGCACAGATACGCAGTATTTT
TRBV7-9	.	.	TRBJ2-7	CASSLGTYEQYF	TGTGCCAGCAGCTTAGGGACTTACGAGCAGTACTTC
TRBV5-6	TRBD1	.	TRBJ1-4	CASSIRTGTGEKLFF	TGTGCCAGCAGCATAAGGACAGGGACGGGGGAAAAACTGTTTTTT
TRBV10-3	TRBD1	.	TRBJ1-5	CAISPDRVVSQPQHF	TGTGCCATCAGCCCAGACAGGGTAGTAAGTCAGCCCCAGCATTTT